This T cell receptor (beta chain) was captured by sequencing in a study of blood T cell repertoires in COVID-19. Whole-study context: Collection of acute and convalescent COVID-19 samples took place in the United States, Italy and Spain.

In this sample, this clone turned up a few times. Enrolled through a virtual design, the participants were between roughly 18 and 90 years of age and came from 24 US areas. Donors of Cohort 3 who recovered were those that had two negative PCRs, clearance, or symptom resolution. CDR1 and CDR2 (germline): MRHNA, SNTAGT. Germline trimming cut 2 bases from V and 4 bases from J; bases unmatched to any gene: 0. The CDR3 is made up of 14 amino acids. The method was immunoSEQ multiplex PCR; TCRdb's version includes in-frame clones alone and lacks a portion of them. This table has about 330,000 clones, around 87% appearing once.

Sequencing input: PBMCs or T cells enriched from blood (not recorded which). The source of this sequence is a woman aged 30 to 39 who had recovered from COVID-19. The gene calls are TRBV6-4 and TRBJ2-2, with TRBD2 matching 8 bases. For the CDR3, the DNA is TGTGCCAGCAGTGACGGGACTAGCACCGGGGAGCTGTTTTTT. As protein: CASSDGTSTGELFF.